These 21 T cell receptor beta chains originate from one sample sequenced in a study of blood T cells in healthy people across ages. Primed by a sample-barcoded 5' primer and a J-beta primer mix, a second PCR proceeded for roughly 7 to 11 cycles. TCRdb passed the 5' RACE reads through MiXCR, listing each CDR3 protein once. This sample has about 700,000 distinct CDR3 sequences, with about 34% found just once. Sequencing input: blood. The receptors stem from an elderly woman in good health.

This clonotype was observed a handful of times. The rearrangement uses TRBV7-9 and TRBJ1-1; TRBD1 agrees at 7 bases. Germline CDR1 is SEHNR and CDR2 is FQNEAQ (reference sequence). V lost 1 base to trimming and J lost 4 bases; unmatched junction nucleotides: 3. CDR3 length: 14 amino acids. In DNA form, the CDR3 reads TGTGCCAGCAGCTTAGTTGAGGGGGCCACTGAAGCTTTCTTT. It specifies CASSLVEGATEAFF.

In its sample, this clonotype was seen a few times. The chain has TRBV12-3 or TRBV12-4 and TRBJ1-1; D is unclear. CDR3 length equals 13 residues. The ends were cut back, 4 bases at V and 4 bases at J, with 10 bases in the middle. The CDR3 DNA reads TGTGCCAGCAGTTCTGGGTTCCGCACTGAAGCTTTCTTT. Residues: CASSSGFRTEAFF.

The rearrangement uses TRBV7-2 and TRBJ2-1; the match to TRBD2 covers 8 bases. Germline V gives CDR1 SGHTA, CDR2 FQGNSA. Trimming cost V 1 base and J 4 bases; bases outside gene matches: 6. CDR3 size: 16 residues. The DNA for the CDR3 is TGTGCCAGCAGCTTAGGGCCGGGGGGGTATTACAATGAGCAGTTCTTC. Amino acid sequence: CASSLGPGGYYNEQFF. Full variable domain (rest looked up from reference TRBV7-2 and TRBJ2-1): GAGVSQSPSNKVTEKGKDVELRCDPISGHTALYWYRQSLGQGLEFLIYFQGNSAPDKSGLPSDRFSAERTGGSVSTLTIQRTQQEDSAVYLCASSLGPGGYYNEQFFGPGTRLTVL.

This clonotype was counted a few times. V usage is TRBV6-5 and J usage is TRBJ1-3; no clear D gene. The CDR3 contains 14 residues. The V end lost 11 bases, the J end lost 0 bases, and 14 bases lay between the germline ends. Germline V gene sequence: CDR1 MNHEY, CDR2 SVGAGI. The CDR3 sequence: CAGMASLSGNTIYF. The CDR3 bases are TGTGCCGGCATGGCCAGCCTCTCTGGAAACACCATATATTTT.

This clonotype has just a few counts. The CDR3 loop reads CASSPTSGGPFYNEQFF. The CDR3, as DNA: TGCGCCAGCAGCCCTACTAGCGGGGGGCCCTTCTACAATGAGCAGTTCTTC. The rearrangement uses TRBV5-1 and TRBJ2-1, with 12 bases lining up with TRBD2. The V segment lost 4 bases and the J segment 3 bases; nucleotides outside the gene matches: 8. CDR1 SGHRS and CDR2 YFSETQ come from the germline V gene. The CDR3 is made up of 17 amino acids.

This clonotype was found many times. DNA for the CDR3: TGTGCCAGCAGTGAGACCCCGGTTAGCGGGGGGTACAATGAGCAGTTCTTC. This encodes CASSETPVSGGYNEQFF. The chain combines TRBV2 with TRBJ2-1; 10 nucleotides agree with TRBD2. CDR3 length equals 17 residues. Germline values: CDR1 SNHLY, CDR2 FYNNEI. The V and J ends lost 3 bases and 4 bases, in that order; junction bases with no gene match: 9.

At least ten counts were recorded for this clonotype. The chain is built from TRBV20-1 and TRBJ2-5; D gene unclear. Trimming removed 0 bases at V and 5 bases at J, with 13 bases between. CDR1 and CDR2 (germline): DFQATT, SNEGSKA (reference sequence). This CDR3 is 14 amino acids long. CDR3 sequence reads: CSARDLGIGETQYF. CDR3 nucleotide sequence: TGCAGTGCTAGAGATTTAGGCATCGGGGAGACCCAGTACTTC.

This clonotype has a count of ten or more. The gene calls are TRBV18 and TRBJ2-1; 11 bases are a match to TRBD2. Germline trimming cut 5 bases from V and 4 bases from J; bases unmatched to any gene: 4. Germline V gives CDR1 KGHSH, CDR2 LQKENI. The CDR3 is 15 amino acids. CDR3 loop: CASSYLAGGYNEQFF. CDR3 bases: TGTGCCAGCTCATACCTAGCGGGGGGATACAATGAGCAGTTCTTC.

Worth noting for this clonotype: A much more abundant neighbour one base away suggests this may be a read error. V gene TRBV25-1 combines with J gene TRBJ1-1; D is uncertain. Looked up from germline, CDR1 is MGHDK and CDR2 is SYGVNS. Trimming left V 4 bases short and J 0 bases short, with 0 bases between. CDR3 size: 11 residues. CDR3 amino acids: CASSVNTEAFF. The CDR3 DNA sequence: TGTGCCAGCAGTGTGAACACTGAAGCTTTCTTT.

As concerns this clonotype: A much more abundant neighbour one base away suggests this may be a read error. The V call is TRBV7-3, the J call TRBJ2-1; TRBD1 aligns across 12 bases. The CDR3 runs 15 residues. Germline V CDR1 and CDR2: SGHTA, FQGTGA. The CDR3 region has the DNA TGTTCCAGCAGCTCGGGACAGGGGGCTTCTAATGAGCAGTTCTTC. Amino acids: CSSSSGQGASNEQFF.

Note on this clonotype: This likely comes from a read error, as the CDR3 has no conserved phenylalanine or tryptophan at its end. V usage is TRBV7-2 and J usage is TRBJ2-7; 7 bases map to TRBD2. V trimming: 8 bases; J trimming: 6 bases; junction bases outside the gene matches: 7. Germline CDR1 reads SGHTA; CDR2 reads FQGNSA. This CDR3 has 12 residues. The CDR3 DNA is TGTGCCAGCCGCCCAGCGGGATGCGAGCAGTACCTC. It encodes CASRPAGCEQYL.

This clonotype appeared many times. This chain joins TRBV7-2 and TRBJ2-3; D may be TRBD2 (7 bases). Germline CDR1 SGHTA, CDR2 FQGNSA. The CDR3 is 14 residues long. Trimming cost V 3 bases and J 6 bases, with 13 bases left between them. CDR3 nucleotide sequence: TGTGCCAGCAGCTTTAAGGGGGGGTTGGATACGCAGTATTTT. Encoded protein: CASSFKGGLDTQYF.

This clonotype appeared a few times. The gene calls are TRBV30 and TRBJ2-3, with D unresolved. This CDR3 comprises 15 residues. Trimming took off 0 bases at V and 4 bases at J, with 14 bases between the two ends. Germline lookup yields CDR1 GTSNPN and CDR2 SVGIG (reference sequence). The CDR3 DNA is TGTGCCTGGAGTGTTAGGGCGGCACAAGCAGATACGCAGTATTTT. It translates to CAWSVRAAQADTQYF.

There are a few counts of this clonotype. A much larger clone sits a single nucleotide away, making a read error possible. This rearrangement joins TRBV5-1 to TRBJ2-5, with D perhaps matching TRBD1 or TRBD2 (5 bases each). From germline, CDR1 is SGHRS and CDR2 YFSETQ. V lost 0 bases and J lost 0, with 9 bases in between. CDR3 length: 15 residues. The DNA of the CDR3 is TGCGCCAGCAGCTTGGGGGACCCGTACCAAGAGACCCAGTACTTC. It is translated as CASSLGDPYQETQYF. Together with reference TRBV5-1 and TRBJ2-5, the CDR3 gives the full variable domain: KAGVTQTPRYLIKTRGQQVTLSCSPISGHRSVSWYQQTPGQGLQFLFEYFSETQRNKGNFPGRFSGRQFSNSRSEMNVSTLELGDSALYLCASSLGDPYQETQYFGPGTRLLVL.

Regarding this clonotype: A single base separates this from a much larger clone, so it may be a read error. The chain carries TRBV2 and TRBJ1-2, with 7 bases that match TRBD1. CDR1 is SNHLY, CDR2 FYNNEI, per germline. V was clipped by 7 bases and J by 6 bases; unmatched bases: 17. This CDR3 comprises 16 residues. The CDR3 DNA is TGTGCCAGCAACAAGACCGGGACAGAGCCTAGCGATGGCTACACCTTC. Its protein is CASNKTGTEPSDGYTF.

Points on this clonotype: This may stem from a read error, because a much larger clone lies one nucleotide away. V is TRBV21-1 and J is TRBJ2-3; no DNA check was done on the table's D call, TRBD2. TRBV21-1 has pseudogene status. The CDR3 is made up of 14 amino acids. The CDR3 here is CVSSKVGAPDTQYF. The CDR3 bases are TGTGTCAGCAGCAAAGTAGGGGCCCCAGATACGCAGTATTTT.

V gene TRBV12-3 or TRBV12-4 combines with J gene TRBJ2-7, with 12 nucleotides matching TRBD2. The end of the DNA aligns better with TRBJ2-5, so the J call may be wrong. This CDR3 has 19 residues. The CDR3 is CASSPAGVTSGGLGETQYF. Written as DNA, the CDR3 is TGTGCCAGCAGTCCGGCGGGGGTCACTAGCGGGGGGTTAGGAGAGACCCAGTACTTC.

A remark on this clonotype: Being one base from a much bigger clone, this may be a read error. The chain carries TRBV6-2 or TRBV6-3 and TRBJ2-7; TRBD2 might be the D (7 bases). Germline CDR1 reads MNHEY; CDR2 reads SVGEGT. This CDR3 has 15 residues. Here the CDR3 reads CASSRPAGAGETQDF. The CDR3 DNA reads TGTGCCAGCAGTCGGCCGGCGGGGGCAGGAGAGACCCAGGACTTC.

This clonotype came up many times. The rearrangement links TRBV6-2 or TRBV6-3 to TRBJ2-7, with D perhaps matching TRBD1 (5 bases). V was trimmed by 6 bases and J by 3 bases, leaving 9 bases between them. The CDR3 runs to 12 residues. Looked up from germline, CDR1 is MNHEY and CDR2 is SVGEGT. CDR3 residues: CASRTTDYEQYF. The CDR3 DNA is TGTGCCAGCAGAACGACAGACTACGAGCAGTACTTC.

As regards this clonotype: A read error may be the cause here, since a much bigger clone is one base away. CDR3 nucleotides: TGCAGCGTTGGACTAGCGGGGGGCGGTACGCAGTATTTT. The encoded protein is CSVGLAGGGTQYF. The chain employs TRBV29-1 and TRBJ2-3; 13 positions agree with TRBD2. Per germline, CDR1 SQVTM and CDR2 ANQGSEA. Germline trimming cut 4 bases from V and 8 bases from J; bases unmatched to any gene: 3. The CDR3 runs 13 residues.

Turning to this clonotype: A much larger clone lies one base from this, so it may be a read error. This sequence joins TRBV20-1 and TRBJ2-5; no firm D call. Germline V gives CDR1 DFQATT, CDR2 SNEGSKA (reference sequence). The CDR3 contains 12 residues. DNA of the CDR3: TGCAGGGCTCCGGCTGGGCAAGAGACCCAGTACTTC. Its translation is CRAPAGQETQYF.